A single sample gave rise to the 8 T cell receptor beta chains below, sequenced in a study of identifying expanded T cells in peripheral blood. Using immunoSEQ multiplex PCR, the repertoire was profiled, and TCRdb retains in-frame clones only, with some absent. The sample lists about 86,000 clones; about 88% were seen once. The sample comprised blood. Every receptor here comes from a person aged 18-69 years in good health.

V gene TRBV4-3 combines with J gene TRBJ1-6; 9 nucleotides align to TRBD1. Germline V gives CDR1 LGHNA, CDR2 YSLEER. The CDR3 has 20 amino acids. J lost 5 bases, V lost 0 bases, and 14 bases had no gene match. CDR3 sequence: CASSQDQPRGRTGDNSPLHF. The CDR3 nucleotides read TGCGCCAGCAGCCAAGATCAGCCCCGAGGGCGGACAGGGGATAATTCACCCCTCCACTTT.

V gene TRBV2 combines with J gene TRBJ2-7; tentatively, D is TRBD1 or TRBD2 (6 bases each). The germline gives CDR1 SNHLY, CDR2 FYNNEI. This CDR3 has 14 residues. Trimming shortened V by 7 bases and J by 1 base, and 14 bases separated the two germline ends. The CDR3 DNA follows: TGTGCCAGCATCAGGCGGAGGGGGTCCTACGAGCAGTACTTC. Protein sequence: CASIRRRGSYEQYF.

This clone appeared once. CDR3 region: CASSLRTSGGTDTQYF. The CDR3 DNA follows: TGTGCCAGCAGCCTCCGGACTAGCGGGGGAACAGATACGCAGTATTTT. This rearrangement joins TRBV7-3 to TRBJ2-3, with TRBD2 identical over 13 bases. The CDR3 has 16 residues. The germline V gene has CDR1 SGHTA and CDR2 FQGTGA. The trim removed 5 bases at V and 3 bases at J, leaving 5 bases unmatched.

The rearrangement uses TRBV6-6 and TRBJ1-1; TRBD1 matches at 7 bases. This CDR3 has 14 residues. CDR1 and CDR2 from the germline V gene are MNHNY and SVGAGI (reference sequence). Trimming cost V 2 bases and J 4 bases; bases outside gene matches: 4. CDR3 region: CASSYSNRGTEAFF. CDR3 coding DNA: TGTGCCAGCAGTTACAGTAACAGGGGCACTGAAGCTTTCTTT.

The DNA of the CDR3 is TGTGCCAGCAGCCCGGGACCGGTCTACGAGCAGTACTTC. It translates to CASSPGPVYEQYF. The V call is TRBV9, the J call TRBJ2-7; D is perhaps TRBD1 or TRBD2 (5 bases each). The CDR3 sequence is 13 residues long. V lost 4 bases to trimming and J lost 3 bases, with 11 bases between them. The V gene's germline CDR1 is SGDLS and CDR2 YYNGEE. The entire variable domain, with the rest obtained from reference TRBV9 and TRBJ2-7, is as follows: DSGVTQTPKHLITATGQRVTLRCSPRSGDLSVYWYQQSLDQGLQFLIQYYNGEERAKGNILERFSAQQFPDLHSELNLSSLELGDSALYFCASSPGPVYEQYFGPGTRLTVT.

The chain recombines TRBV30 with TRBJ1-1; D not resolved. Between the trimmed V and J ends, which lost 0 bases and 4 bases, there was a span of 12 bases. CDR1 and CDR2 from the germline V gene are GTSNPN and SVGIG (reference sequence). This CDR3 is built from 14 residues. The CDR3 DNA reads TGTGCCTGGAGTGTCGGCGGGGTGGGCACTGAAGCTTTCTTT. Its protein product is CAWSVGGVGTEAFF.

CDR3 coding DNA: TGTGCCAGCAGCGAAACAGACAGGGTTCCAGAGACCCAGTACTTC. Its protein product is CASSETDRVPETQYF. The chain uses TRBV5-5 and TRBJ2-5; 7 bases map to TRBD1. The germline V gene has CDR1 SGHKS and CDR2 YYEKEE (reference sequence). V lost 4 bases, J lost 4 bases, and 10 bases stayed unmatched. This CDR3 is built from 15 residues. Filled out from reference TRBV5-5 and TRBJ2-5, the complete variable domain reads DAGVTQSPTHLIKTRGQQVTLRCSPISGHKSVSWYQQVLGQGPQFIFQYYEKEERGRGNFPDRFSARQFPNYSSELNVNALLLGDSALYLCASSETDRVPETQYFGPGTRLLVL.

This clone has only one observation. This chain uses TRBV5-6 with TRBJ2-6; 9 nucleotides line up with TRBD1. CDR1 and CDR2 from the germline V gene are SGHDT and YYEEEE. This CDR3 region has 19 residues. The V gene end was trimmed by 4 bases and the J gene end by 0 bases; junction bases not matched to a gene: 11. As DNA, the CDR3 is TGTGCCAGCAGCGCCCTGACAGGGGGATTCCTCTCTGGGGCCAACGTCCTGACTTTC. This gives the protein CASSALTGGFLSGANVLTF.